This T cell receptor beta chain was recorded in a study of blood T cell repertoires in COVID-19. Clones were sequenced by immunoSEQ multiplex PCR, and TCRdb holds only the in-frame ones, with some missing. The data show under 200,000 clones, with 70% to 90% seen just once and roughly 4.5% held by the top ten. The sequencing sample was made of peripheral blood. This TCR came from a woman older than 75 with acute or convalescent COVID-19.

CDR3 loop: CASSQVGPVEEETQYF. CDR3 coding DNA: TGTGCCAGCAGCCAAGTTGGGCCGGTGGAGGAAGAGACCCAGTACTTC. The chain recombines TRBV3-1 (or the pseudogene TRBV3-2) with TRBJ2-5, with D perhaps matching TRBD2 (5 bases). V lost 1 base, J lost 3 bases, and 15 bases lay in between. Germline loops: CDR1 LGHDT, CDR2 YNNKEL (reference sequence). The CDR3 consists of 16 residues.